This T cell receptor beta chain was recorded in a study of cytomegalovirus exposure and HLA in healthy donors. The overall study: Researchers found that roughly 81% of fewer than 450 genotyped donors fell within the Caucasian-associated ancestry cluster.

Regarding the study as a whole: A prior analysis recorded that most TCR beta V segments were productive about 87% or about 30% of the time. CMV serostatus was the sole immune exposure information available.

The PCR was carried out with 60 Vbeta primers and 13 Jbeta primers. As originally analysed: Later analysis identified some 88 million unique TCR beta chains, about 12 million shared. Clones were read by immunoSEQ multiplex PCR, and TCRdb kept only the in-frame ones, dropping some. From that table come the V and J calls and clone size; the DNA was used to work out D and trimming. The sample has 280,000 or so clones; 70% to 90% are singletons. A word on this clone: The antigen is not known.

Germline CDR1 reads KGHSH; CDR2 reads LQKENI. The CDR3 length is 17 residues. V lost 3 bases, J lost 7 bases, and 21 bases lay in between. The chain carries TRBV18 and TRBJ1-4; the D is unclear. This clonotype originated in a woman aged 18 to 35 in good health and CMV-seronegative. The sequencing sample was made of PBMCs. CDR3: CASSPRIGQAEGEKLFF. In DNA form, the CDR3 reads TGTGCCAGCTCACCTCGGATCGGGCAGGCCGAGGGTGAAAAACTGTTTTTT.